These 28 T cell receptor beta chains originate from one sample sequenced in a study of cytomegalovirus exposure and HLA in healthy donors. The data were produced by immunoSEQ multiplex PCR, yet TCRdb's version contains in-frame clones alone and is incomplete. The sample lists about 120,000 clones, roughly 88% seen once, with about 6.9% in the top ten. The sequencing sample was made of PBMCs. Every receptor here comes from a woman between 18 and 29 years old in good health and CMV-seropositive.

The chain is built from TRBV29-1 and TRBJ2-7, with 10 positions matching TRBD2. There are 13 residues in the CDR3. Losses at the gene ends were 3 bases for V and 4 bases for J; bases not matched to a gene: 3. Germline V CDR1 and CDR2: SQVTM, ANQGSEA. The CDR3 DNA follows: TGCAGCGTTGAGCTAGCGGGGGAATACGAGCAGTACTTC. It yields the protein CSVELAGEYEQYF.

This chain connects TRBV7-9 to TRBJ2-7, with D possibly TRBD1 on 5 matching bases. Germline CDR1 is SEHNR and CDR2 is FQNEAQ (reference sequence). The V end lost 0 bases, the J end lost 4 bases, and 22 bases lay between the germline ends. This CDR3 contains 18 residues. In nucleotides, the CDR3 is TGTGCCAGCAGCTTAGCCGACAAGGGTCGCCAGGGAAGATACGAGCAGTACTTC. This gives the protein CASSLADKGRQGRYEQYF.

The chain has TRBV25-1 and TRBJ1-1; possibly TRBD1 for D (6 bases). Per the germline V gene, CDR1 is MGHDK and CDR2 is SYGVNS. CDR3 size: 14 residues. V lost 3 bases and J lost 4, with 12 bases in between. The CDR3 here is CASSENRDSTEAFF. The DNA of the CDR3 is TGTGCCAGCAGTGAGAACAGGGATAGCACTGAAGCTTTCTTT.

The V call is TRBV29-1, the J call TRBJ1-2, with D possibly TRBD1 on 6 matching bases. CDR1 SQVTM and CDR2 ANQGSEA come from the germline V gene. The CDR3 has 15 amino acids. Trimming removed 2 bases from V and 1 base from J, with 14 bases in between. The CDR3 reads CSVESIGQINYGYTF. The CDR3 region has the DNA TGCAGCGTTGAATCCATAGGACAGATTAACTATGGCTACACCTTC.

The chain is built from TRBV6-5 and TRBJ2-3; a weak D match, TRBD2 (6 bases). The germline CDR1 and CDR2 sequences are MNHEY and SVGAGI. V lost 6 bases and J 0 bases, leaving 13 bases between the germline ends. The CDR3 runs 15 residues. CDR3: CASRAMGLSTDTQYF. As DNA, the CDR3 is TGTGCCAGCAGAGCTATGGGACTTAGCACAGATACGCAGTATTTT.

Notes on this clone: A read error may account for a junction end that differs from germline. The chain recombines TRBV7-7 with TRBJ1-3, with a tentative D call TRBD1 (5 bases). The CDR3 has 15 amino acids. Germline CDR1 is SSHAT and CDR2 is FNYEAQ (reference sequence). The CDR3 sequence is CASSRSDSPGNTIYF. The CDR3 DNA reads as TGTGCTAGCAGCCGAAGCGACAGTCCTGGAAACACCATATATTTT.

The count of this clone is one. J is TRBJ2-7 and V is TRBV7-9, with 8 bases fitting TRBD2. Trimming removed 1 base from V and 6 bases from J; junction bases left unmatched: 8. The V gene's germline CDR1 is SEHNR and CDR2 FQNEAQ (reference sequence). This CDR3 is built from 15 residues. DNA for the CDR3: TGTGCCAGCAGCTTAGAGGACGGGGGGGCGATCGAGCAGTACTTC. It specifies CASSLEDGGAIEQYF.

V usage is TRBV9 and J usage is TRBJ1-2; TRBD1 matches 7 bases. The CDR3 runs 15 residues. J lost 0 bases, V lost 1 base, and 3 bases had no gene match. Germline-derived CDR1 and CDR2 are SGDLS and YYNGEE. The CDR3, as DNA: TGTGCCAGCAGCGTAACAGGGGTAGCTAACTATGGCTACACCTTC. This encodes CASSVTGVANYGYTF.

J is TRBJ2-2 and V is TRBV4-2, with TRBD1 matching 7 bases. V gave up 6 bases and J gave up 3 bases; unmatched junction bases: 10. The CDR3 length is 16 residues. CDR1 is LGHNA and CDR2 is YNFKEQ in the germline V gene. The CDR3, as DNA: TGTGCCAGCAGGGGCTGGGGGACAGCATACACCGGGGAGCTGTTTTTT. This gives the protein CASRGWGTAYTGELFF.

The chain combines TRBV30 with TRBJ2-3; 11 nucleotides match TRBD2. With 7 bases clipped from V and 2 bases from J, the junction kept 2 bases outside the gene matches. The CDR3 length is 13 residues. The germline V gene encodes CDR1 GTSNPN and CDR2 SVGIG (reference sequence). CDR3 residues: CALTSGDTDTQYF. The CDR3, as DNA: TGTGCCTTGACTAGCGGGGACACAGATACGCAGTATTTT.

This clone was seen a handful of times. This sequence joins TRBV6-5 and TRBJ1-5; D is perhaps TRBD1 (6 bases). CDR3 size: 13 residues. Trimming stripped 6 bases from V and 7 bases from J, with 13 bases between. Germline CDR1 is MNHEY and CDR2 is SVGAGI. CDR3 sequence: CASSGTSGQPQHF. In nucleotides, the CDR3 is TGTGCCAGCAGCGGGACATCCGGGCAGCCCCAGCATTTT.

J is TRBJ2-7 and V is TRBV6-6; TRBD1 agrees at 7 bases. There are 15 residues in the CDR3. The ends lost 2 bases at V and 2 bases at J; junction bases unmatched: 6. CDR1 and CDR2 (germline): MNHNY, SVGAGI (reference sequence). The CDR3 loop is CASSYPGQGAYEQYF. The CDR3 DNA reads TGTGCCAGCAGTTACCCAGGGCAGGGGGCCTACGAGCAGTACTTC.

This clone came up once. The J gene is TRBJ1-1, the V gene TRBV7-6; unclear D gene. Germline CDR1 and CDR2: SGHVS and FNYEAQ. V was clipped by 5 bases and J by 7 bases, with 11 bases between them. The CDR3 runs 12 residues. The CDR3 nucleotides read TGTGCCAGCAGCCGAGGTCCGGGTGAAGCTTTCTTT. Protein product: CASSRGPGEAFF.

This clone was recorded a few times. This chain connects TRBV25-1 to TRBJ1-2; D is ambiguous. Germline V gene data show CDR1 as MGHDK and CDR2 as SYGVNS. V dropped 2 bases and J dropped 8 bases, with 12 bases sitting between them. CDR3 size: 13 residues. CDR3: CASSEEAARGYTF. The CDR3 DNA follows: TGTGCCAGCAGTGAAGAGGCCGCTCGGGGCTACACCTTC.

The rearrangement joins TRBV30 to TRBJ2-1, with 8 bases that match TRBD2. V lost 5 bases and J lost 10; bases outside the gene matches: 10. Germline lookup yields CDR1 GTSNPN and CDR2 SVGIG (reference sequence). This CDR3 contains 13 residues. CDR3 bases: TGTGCCTGGGCCGGGACTAGACTTGTAGAGCAGTTCTTC. This encodes CAWAGTRLVEQFF.

This clone turned up a few times. This sequence joins TRBV9 and TRBJ1-2, with 7 bases identical to TRBD1. Unmatched junction bases numbered 4, after V lost 3 bases and J lost 2 bases. The CDR3 contains 14 residues. Germline-derived CDR1 and CDR2 are SGDLS and YYNGEE. CDR3 sequence (DNA): TGTGCCAGCAGCGCGGGACAGTTGAACTATGGCTACACCTTC. It translates to CASSAGQLNYGYTF. The full variable domain, its missing parts supplied by reference TRBV9 and TRBJ1-2, is DSGVTQTPKHLITATGQRVTLRCSPRSGDLSVYWYQQSLDQGLQFLIQYYNGEERAKGNILERFSAQQFPDLHSELNLSSLELGDSALYFCASSAGQLNYGYTFGSGTRLTVV.

The genes are TRBV15 and TRBJ2-1, with D possibly being TRBD1 (6 bases). Looked up from germline, CDR1 is LNHNV and CDR2 is YYDKDF (reference sequence). The V and J ends lost 2 bases and 0 bases respectively, with 8 bases between them. The CDR3 loop spans 15 amino acids. CDR3 sequence: CATSRLRGSYNEQFF. The CDR3 DNA follows: TGTGCCACCAGCAGACTCAGGGGCTCCTACAATGAGCAGTTCTTC.

The rearrangement joins TRBV4-1 to TRBJ2-2; D unclear. Trimming shortened V by 1 base and J by 6 bases, and 9 bases separated the two germline ends. Germline lookup yields CDR1 MGHRA and CDR2 YSYEKL. CDR3 size: 14 residues. The CDR3 DNA follows: TGCGCCAGCAGCCAAGGGCCCCTGGCCGGGGAGCTGTTTTTT. Translated, it gives CASSQGPLAGELFF.

In its sample, this clone was seen once. The gene calls are TRBV7-9 and TRBJ2-1, with 7 bases identical to TRBD2. Germline trimming cut 0 bases from V and 6 bases from J; bases unmatched to any gene: 5. Germline lookup yields CDR1 SEHNR and CDR2 FQNEAQ (reference sequence). The CDR3 covers 15 residues. In nucleotides, the CDR3 is TGTGCCAGCAGCTTAGCGGTTGGCGGGGGCAATGAGCAGTTCTTC. Translated, it gives CASSLAVGGGNEQFF.

This chain links TRBV2 with TRBJ1-5; no definite D call. The CDR3 spans 13 residues. Germline CDR1 reads SNHLY; CDR2 reads FYNNEI. V dropped 2 bases and J dropped 10 bases, with 12 bases sitting between them. The CDR3 sequence: CASSELAFQPQHF. CDR3 sequence (DNA): TGTGCCAGCAGTGAATTGGCTTTCCAACCCCAGCATTTT.

This chain links TRBV19 with TRBJ2-7; D not resolved. V was trimmed by 4 bases and J by 1 base, leaving 8 bases between them. This CDR3 has 13 residues. CDR1 and CDR2 from the germline V gene are LNHDA and SQIVND (reference sequence). The CDR3 loop is CASSRAESYEQYF. The CDR3 DNA reads as TGTGCCAGTAGTAGGGCAGAGTCCTACGAGCAGTACTTC.

The gene calls are TRBV27 and TRBJ1-1; 9 nucleotides match TRBD1. CDR1 is MNHEY and CDR2 is SMNVEV in the germline V gene (reference sequence). V dropped 5 bases and J dropped 1; count of bases not matched to a gene: 8. The CDR3 totals 16 residues. CDR3 residues: CASSPGTGGPNTEAFF. The CDR3 DNA reads TGTGCCAGCAGTCCCGGAACAGGGGGCCCGAACACTGAAGCTTTCTTT.

The V call is TRBV27, the J call TRBJ1-1, with no clear D. The CDR3 runs 19 residues. V gave up 2 bases and J gave up 1 base, with 23 bases separating them. Per the germline V gene, CDR1 is MNHEY and CDR2 is SMNVEV (reference sequence). The CDR3 nucleotides are TGTGCCAGCAGTTTAGTCACCCCCTTGGTTGCAGGTGAGAACACTGAAGCTTTCTTT. Protein product: CASSLVTPLVAGENTEAFF.

V and J are TRBV4-1 and TRBJ2-1; a weak D match, TRBD2 (5 bases). Germline V lookup: CDR1 MGHRA, CDR2 YSYEKL. The CDR3 consists of 15 residues. V lost 1 base and J 0 bases, leaving 7 bases between the germline ends. CDR3: CASSQAGLSYNEQFF. The CDR3 nucleotides read TGCGCCAGCAGCCAAGCAGGACTCTCCTACAATGAGCAGTTCTTC.

This clone was detected only once. The chain uses TRBV30 and TRBJ1-1; no reliable D call. The CDR3 length is 13 residues. Trimming cost V 2 bases and J 3 bases, with 10 bases left between them. Per the germline V gene, CDR1 is GTSNPN and CDR2 is SVGIG (reference sequence). The CDR3 sequence: CAWSRVKYTEAFF. Written as DNA, the CDR3 is TGTGCCTGGAGTCGGGTGAAATACACTGAAGCTTTCTTT.

The V call is TRBV9, the J call TRBJ1-1; 7 bases match TRBD1. The germline CDR1 and CDR2 sequences are SGDLS and YYNGEE. CDR3 length: 15 amino acids. Losses at the gene ends were 4 bases for V and 5 bases for J; bases not matched to a gene: 11. The CDR3 region has the DNA TGTGCCAGCAGCCCGCGGCTAGACAGGGTGACTGAAGCTTTCTTT. It codes for CASSPRLDRVTEAFF.

J is TRBJ1-2 and V is TRBV7-9; the D gene is possibly TRBD1 (5 bases). Germline CDR1 reads SEHNR; CDR2 reads FQNEAQ (reference sequence). The V end lost 5 bases, the J end lost 5 bases, and 21 bases lay between the germline ends. CDR3 size: 16 residues. The CDR3 loop is CASSPQTLIGGYGYTF. DNA for the CDR3: TGTGCCAGCAGCCCCCAGACTCTCATCGGGGGGTATGGCTACACCTTC.

The gene calls are TRBV6-1 and TRBJ1-1; TRBD1 is a possible D gene (6 bases). Germline CDR1 is MNHNS and CDR2 is SASEGT. V lost 5 bases, J lost 2 bases, and 9 bases lay in between. CDR3 length: 13 residues. The CDR3 DNA sequence: TGTGCCAGCAGTAAACAGGGTAACACTGAAGCTTTCTTT. It translates to CASSKQGNTEAFF.